The text below deals with one T cell receptor beta chain. This entry comes from a study of cytotoxic CD8 clonotypes in ibrutinib-treated CLL. Here immunoSEQ multiplex PCR was the method, and the copy in TCRdb shows in-frame clones only, minus some. The table lists around 70,000 clones, around 68% of them singletons. This receptor was obtained from a human donor with chronic lymphocytic leukemia. Specimen: PBMCs, collected after 12 months of ibrutinib treatment.

The CDR3 DNA reads TGTGCCAGCATGAAGGGCGCTGGGGCCAACGTCCTGACTTTC. Amino acids: CASMKGAGANVLTF. This chain connects TRBV25-1 to TRBJ2-6; D gene uncertain. V was trimmed by 7 bases and J by 2 bases, leaving 9 bases between them. The CDR3 spans 14 residues. Germline CDR1 and CDR2: MGHDK and SYGVNS.